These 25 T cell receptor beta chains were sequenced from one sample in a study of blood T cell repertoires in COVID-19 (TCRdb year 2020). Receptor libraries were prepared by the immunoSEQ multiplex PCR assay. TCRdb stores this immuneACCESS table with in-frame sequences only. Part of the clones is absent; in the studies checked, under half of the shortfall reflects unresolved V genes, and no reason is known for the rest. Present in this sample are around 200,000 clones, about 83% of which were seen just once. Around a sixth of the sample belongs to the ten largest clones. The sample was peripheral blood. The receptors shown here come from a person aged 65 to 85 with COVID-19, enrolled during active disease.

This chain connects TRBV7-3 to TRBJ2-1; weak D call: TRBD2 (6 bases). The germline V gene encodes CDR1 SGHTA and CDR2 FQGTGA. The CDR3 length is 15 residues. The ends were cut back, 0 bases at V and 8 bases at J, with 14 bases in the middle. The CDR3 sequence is CASSLTGGAAYEQFF. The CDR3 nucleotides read TGTGCCAGCAGCTTAACGGGCGGGGCGGCTTATGAGCAGTTCTTC.

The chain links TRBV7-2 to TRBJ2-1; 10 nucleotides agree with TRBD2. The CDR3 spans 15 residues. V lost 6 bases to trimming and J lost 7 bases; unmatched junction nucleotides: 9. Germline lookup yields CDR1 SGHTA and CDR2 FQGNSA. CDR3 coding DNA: TGTGCCAGCAGAACGAGCGGGGGGGCCCATAATGAGCAGTTCTTC. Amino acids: CASRTSGGAHNEQFF.

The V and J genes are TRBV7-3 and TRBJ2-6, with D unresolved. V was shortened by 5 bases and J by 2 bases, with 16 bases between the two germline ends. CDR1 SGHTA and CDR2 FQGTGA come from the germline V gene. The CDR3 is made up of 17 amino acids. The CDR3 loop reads CASSPRVGRPGANVLTF. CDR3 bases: TGTGCCAGCAGCCCCCGGGTAGGAAGGCCTGGGGCCAACGTCCTGACTTTC.

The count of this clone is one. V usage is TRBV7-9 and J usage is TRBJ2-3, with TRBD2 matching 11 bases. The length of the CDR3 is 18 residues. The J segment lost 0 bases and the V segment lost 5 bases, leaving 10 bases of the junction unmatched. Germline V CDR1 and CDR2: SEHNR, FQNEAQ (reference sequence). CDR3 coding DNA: TGTGCCAGCAGCCCGAAAACTGGGACTAGCGGAAGCACAGATACGCAGTATTTT. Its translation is CASSPKTGTSGSTDTQYF.

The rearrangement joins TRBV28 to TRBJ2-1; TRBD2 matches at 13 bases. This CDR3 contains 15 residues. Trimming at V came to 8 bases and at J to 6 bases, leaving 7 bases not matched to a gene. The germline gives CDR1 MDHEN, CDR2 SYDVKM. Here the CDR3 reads CASRTSGGAGNEQFF. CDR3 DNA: TGTGCCAGCCGAACTAGCGGGGGGGCCGGCAATGAGCAGTTCTTC.

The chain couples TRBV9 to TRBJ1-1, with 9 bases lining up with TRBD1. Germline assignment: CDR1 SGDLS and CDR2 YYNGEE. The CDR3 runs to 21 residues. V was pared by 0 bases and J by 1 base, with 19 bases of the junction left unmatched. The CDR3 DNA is TGTGCCAGCAGCGTAGGGAATTTACAGCCTGACAGGGGGAGGTCGAACACTGAAGCTTTCTTT. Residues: CASSVGNLQPDRGRSNTEAFF.

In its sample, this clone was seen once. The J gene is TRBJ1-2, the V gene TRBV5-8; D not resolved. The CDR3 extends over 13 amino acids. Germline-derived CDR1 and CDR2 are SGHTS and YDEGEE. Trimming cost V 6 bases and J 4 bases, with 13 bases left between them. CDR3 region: CASNPYPGYGYTF. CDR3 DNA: TGTGCCAGCAACCCTTATCCGGGCTATGGCTACACCTTC.

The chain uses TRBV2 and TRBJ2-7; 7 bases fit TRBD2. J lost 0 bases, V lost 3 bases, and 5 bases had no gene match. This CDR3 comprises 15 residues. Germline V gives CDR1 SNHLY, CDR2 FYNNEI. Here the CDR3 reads CASSEGGPLSYEQYF. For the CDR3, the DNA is TGTGCCAGCAGTGAGGGAGGGCCCCTCTCCTACGAGCAGTACTTC.

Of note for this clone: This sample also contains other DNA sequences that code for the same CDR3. The CDR3: CSGRDSNTGELFF. The DNA of the CDR3 is TGCAGCGGCCGGGACAGCAACACCGGGGAGCTGTTTTTT. The V call is TRBV29-1, the J call TRBJ2-2, with TRBD1 identical over 7 bases. Germline CDR1 SQVTM, CDR2 ANQGSEA. The CDR3 is 13 residues long. The V gene end was trimmed by 7 bases and the J gene end by 2 bases; junction bases not matched to a gene: 4.

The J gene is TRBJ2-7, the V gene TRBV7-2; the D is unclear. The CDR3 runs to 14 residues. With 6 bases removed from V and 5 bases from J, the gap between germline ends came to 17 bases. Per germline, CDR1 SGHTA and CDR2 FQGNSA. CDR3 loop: CASSSGWALNEQYF. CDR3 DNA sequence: TGTGCCAGCAGTTCCGGCTGGGCTTTGAACGAGCAGTACTTC.

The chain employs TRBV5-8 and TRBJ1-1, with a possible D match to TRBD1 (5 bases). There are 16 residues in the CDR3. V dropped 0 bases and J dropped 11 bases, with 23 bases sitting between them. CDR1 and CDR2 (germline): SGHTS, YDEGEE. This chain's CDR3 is CASSLGGRTWVFRAFF. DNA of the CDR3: TGTGCCAGCAGCTTGGGGGGCCGCACCTGGGTTTTTAGGGCTTTCTTT.

The DNA for the CDR3 is TGTGCCAGCAGCCAAAACAGGGGCCGGGATGAAAAACTGTTTTTT. Its protein is CASSQNRGRDEKLFF. This sequence joins TRBV3-1 (or the pseudogene TRBV3-2) and TRBJ1-4, with 7 bases lining up with TRBD1. The CDR3 consists of 15 residues. Per germline, CDR1 LGHDT and CDR2 YNNKEL (reference sequence). Trimming took 2 bases from V and 6 from J; bases not matched to a gene: 6.

CDR3 loop: CASRKITGPLKSDRELFF. For the CDR3, the DNA is TGTGCCAGCAGGAAAATAACAGGGCCACTAAAGAGTGACCGGGAGCTGTTTTTT. This chain connects TRBV21-1 to TRBJ2-2; the table assigns TRBD1, which was not confirmed against the DNA. TRBV21-1 corresponds to a pseudogene. The CDR3 runs to 18 residues.

The chain's CDR3 is CASSLVAGLGETQYF. In DNA form, the CDR3 reads TGCGCCAGCAGCTTGGTTGCAGGGTTGGGTGAGACCCAGTACTTC. J is TRBJ2-5 and V is TRBV5-1, with D possibly matching TRBD1 (5 bases). From germline, CDR1 is SGHRS and CDR2 YFSETQ. V was cut by 0 bases and J by 5 bases, with 14 bases left in between. The CDR3 is made up of 15 amino acids. Supplemented by reference TRBV5-1 and TRBJ2-5, the full variable domain reads KAGVTQTPRYLIKTRGQQVTLSCSPISGHRSVSWYQQTPGQGLQFLFEYFSETQRNKGNFPGRFSGRQFSNSRSEMNVSTLELGDSALYLCASSLVAGLGETQYFGPGTRLLVL.

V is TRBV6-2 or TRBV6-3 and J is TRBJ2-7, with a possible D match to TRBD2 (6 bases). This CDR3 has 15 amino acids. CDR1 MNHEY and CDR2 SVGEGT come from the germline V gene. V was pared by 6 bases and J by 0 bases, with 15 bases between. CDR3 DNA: TGTGCCAGCAGCTTAGCGGTGCCGAGCTCCTACGAGCAGTACTTC. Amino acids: CASSLAVPSSYEQYF.

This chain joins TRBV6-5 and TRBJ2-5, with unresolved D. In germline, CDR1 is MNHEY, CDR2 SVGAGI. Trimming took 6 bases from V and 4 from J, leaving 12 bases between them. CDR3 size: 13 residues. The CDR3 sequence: CASSRDTPETQYF. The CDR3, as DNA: TGTGCCAGCAGCCGTGACACTCCAGAGACCCAGTACTTC.

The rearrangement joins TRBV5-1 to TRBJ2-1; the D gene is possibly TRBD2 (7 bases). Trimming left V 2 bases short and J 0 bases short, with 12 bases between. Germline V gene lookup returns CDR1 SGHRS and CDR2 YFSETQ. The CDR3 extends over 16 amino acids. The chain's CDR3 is CASSFMRGGSYNEQFF. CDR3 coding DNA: TGCGCCAGCAGCTTCATGAGGGGGGGCTCCTACAATGAGCAGTTCTTC.

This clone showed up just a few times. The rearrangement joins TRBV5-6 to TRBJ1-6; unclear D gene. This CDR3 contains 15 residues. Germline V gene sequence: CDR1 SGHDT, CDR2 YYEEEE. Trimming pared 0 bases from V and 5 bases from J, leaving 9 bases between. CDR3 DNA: TGTGCCAGCAGCTTGGCCTCGGTAGATAATTCACCCCTCCACTTT. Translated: CASSLASVDNSPLHF. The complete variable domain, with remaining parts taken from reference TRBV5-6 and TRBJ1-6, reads DAGVTQSPTHLIKTRGQQVTLRCSPKSGHDTVSWYQQALGQGPQFIFQYYEEEERQRGNFPDRFSGHQFPNYSSELNVNALLLGDSALYLCASSLASVDNSPLHFGNGTRLTVT.

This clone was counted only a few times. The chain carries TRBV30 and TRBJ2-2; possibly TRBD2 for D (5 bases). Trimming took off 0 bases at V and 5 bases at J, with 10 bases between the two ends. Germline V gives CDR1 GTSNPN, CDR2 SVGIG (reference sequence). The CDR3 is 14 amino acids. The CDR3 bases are TGTGCCTGGAGTGTCCCTTGGGAGACCGGGGAGCTGTTTTTT. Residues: CAWSVPWETGELFF.

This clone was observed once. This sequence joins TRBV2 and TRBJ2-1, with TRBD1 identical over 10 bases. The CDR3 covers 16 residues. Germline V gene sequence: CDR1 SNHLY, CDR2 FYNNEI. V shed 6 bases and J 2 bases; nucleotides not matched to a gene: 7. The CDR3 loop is CASRTGTGVTYNEQFF. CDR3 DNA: TGTGCCAGCAGAACCGGGACAGGGGTTACCTACAATGAGCAGTTCTTC. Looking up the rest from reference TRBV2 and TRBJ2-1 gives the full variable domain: EPEVTQTPSHQVTQMGQEVILRCVPISNHLYFYWYRQILGQKVEFLVSFYNNEISEKSEIFDDQFSVERPDGSNFTLKIRSTKLEDSAMYFCASRTGTGVTYNEQFFGPGTRLTVL.

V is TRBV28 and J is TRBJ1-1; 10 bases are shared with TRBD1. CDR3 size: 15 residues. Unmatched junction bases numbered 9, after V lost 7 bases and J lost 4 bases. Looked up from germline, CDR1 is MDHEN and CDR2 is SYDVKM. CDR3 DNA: TGTGCCAGCACCAAGACAGGGGGCGGCTCCACTGAAGCTTTCTTT. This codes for CASTKTGGGSTEAFF.

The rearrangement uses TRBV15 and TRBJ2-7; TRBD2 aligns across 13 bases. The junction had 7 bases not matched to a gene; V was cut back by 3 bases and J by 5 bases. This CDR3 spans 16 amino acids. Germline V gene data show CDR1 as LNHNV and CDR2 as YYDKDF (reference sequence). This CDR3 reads CATSRGGLAGADEQYF. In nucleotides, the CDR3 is TGTGCCACCAGCAGGGGCGGACTAGCGGGAGCCGACGAGCAGTACTTC.

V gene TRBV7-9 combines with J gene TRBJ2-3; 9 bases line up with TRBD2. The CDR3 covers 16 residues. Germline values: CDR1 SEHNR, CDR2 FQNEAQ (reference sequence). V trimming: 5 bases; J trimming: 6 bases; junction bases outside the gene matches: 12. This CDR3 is CASSTEPGLAGDTQYF. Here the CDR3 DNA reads TGTGCCAGCAGCACAGAGCCGGGGCTAGCGGGGGATACGCAGTATTTT.

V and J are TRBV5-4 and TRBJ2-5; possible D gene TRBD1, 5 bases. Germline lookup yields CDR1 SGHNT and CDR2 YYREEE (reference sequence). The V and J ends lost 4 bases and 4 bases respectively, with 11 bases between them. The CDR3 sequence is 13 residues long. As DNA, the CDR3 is TGTGCCAGCAGCCTCTCAGGGCGAGAGACCCAGTACTTC. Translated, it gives CASSLSGRETQYF.

The CDR3 spells CASSGYRDVAFF. The DNA for the CDR3 is TGTGCCAGCAGTGGGTACAGGGACGTAGCTTTCTTT. This chain joins TRBV2 and TRBJ1-1, with D perhaps matching TRBD1 (6 bases). V gave up 4 bases and J gave up 10 bases, with 13 bases separating them. CDR1 and CDR2 (germline): SNHLY, FYNNEI. This CDR3 has 12 amino acids.